Shown below are 29 T cell receptor beta chains from a single sample sequenced in a study of blood T cells in healthy people across ages (dated by TCRdb to about 2015). The library was built by means of 5' RACE. The listed sequencing device is Illumina HiSeq 2500. A second roughly 6 to 12 cycle PCR used a sample-barcoded 5' primer and a J-beta primer mix. TCRdb reran the public reads through fastp at Q25 and MiXCR, keeping productive beta chains. Identical CDR3 protein sequences are pooled into one entry, listed with their most common genes and DNA. Here the sample has around 820,000 distinct CDR3 sequences; 20% to 30% occur a single time. Of the sample, 3% to 4% is held by the ten largest clones. The same specimen was also included in a second study, on T cells of mothers and their children.

The sample consisted of blood. Receptors were obtained from a boy younger than 18 in good health.

The CDR3 here is CSATTSGGRTTQYF. CDR3 DNA sequence: TGCAGTGCAACAACTAGCGGGGGTCGAACTACGCAGTATTTT. The V call is TRBV20-1, the J call TRBJ2-3, with TRBD2 matching over 11 bases. The germline V gene encodes CDR1 DFQATT and CDR2 SNEGSKA (reference sequence). After removal of 6 bases from V and 8 bases from J, the junction contained 10 bases not matched to a gene. The CDR3 contains 14 residues.

This clonotype was seen a few times. V usage is TRBV12-3 or TRBV12-4 and J usage is TRBJ2-7; D unclear. This CDR3 comprises 14 residues. Trimming shortened V by 3 bases and J by 3 bases, and 12 bases separated the two germline ends. CDR3 protein: CASSFSQLIYEQYF. The CDR3 nucleotides are TGTGCCAGCAGTTTTTCGCAGTTGATCTACGAGCAGTACTTC.

V usage is TRBV20-1 and J usage is TRBJ2-7; D is possibly TRBD1 (5 bases). V dropped 0 bases and J dropped 5 bases, with 14 bases sitting between them. Germline CDR1 and CDR2: DFQATT and SNEGSKA (reference sequence). CDR3 length: 14 residues. The CDR3 sequence is CSARDYQGRDEQYF. As DNA, the CDR3 is TGCAGTGCTAGAGATTACCAGGGAAGAGACGAGCAGTACTTC.

This sequence joins TRBV28 and TRBJ2-1, with 12 nucleotides matching TRBD2. The J call may be in error: the DNA end matches TRBJ2-5 better. Germline lookup yields CDR1 MDHEN and CDR2 SYDVKM. This CDR3 region has 16 residues. CDR3 residues: CASSLLLAGGVETQYF. DNA for the CDR3: TGTGCCAGCAGTTTATTGCTAGCGGGAGGGGTTGAGACCCAGTACTTC.

V usage is TRBV20-1 and J usage is TRBJ1-6; no clear D. V lost 4 bases, J lost 9 bases, and 19 bases lay in between. CDR1 and CDR2 (germline): DFQATT, SNEGSKA (reference sequence). The CDR3 has 15 amino acids. CDR3 sequence: CSAIHGMAGGSPLHF. As DNA, the CDR3 is TGCAGTGCTATCCACGGCATGGCCGGCGGTTCACCCCTCCACTTT.

A few counts support this clonotype. The genes are TRBV7-2 and TRBJ2-4; possible D gene TRBD2, 5 bases. The V gene's germline CDR1 is SGHTA and CDR2 FQGNSA. CDR3 length: 17 residues. Between the trimmed V and J ends, which lost 5 bases and 0 bases, there was a span of 17 bases. The CDR3 DNA reads TGTGCCAGCAGCCCCAGAGTGGACTCCATAGCCAAAAACATTCAGTACTTC. Translated, it gives CASSPRVDSIAKNIQYF.

The V and J genes are TRBV3-1 and TRBJ1-4, with unresolved D. The ends were cut back, 3 bases at V and 13 bases at J, with 9 bases in the middle. The CDR3 has 11 residues. Germline lookup yields CDR1 LGHDT and CDR2 YNNKEL (reference sequence). CDR3 sequence reads: CASSHLDRLFF. The CDR3 nucleotides are TGTGCCAGCAGCCACTTGGATAGACTGTTTTTT.

About this clonotype itself: This may stem from a read error, because a much larger clone lies one nucleotide away. The chain couples TRBV18 to TRBJ1-2; unclear D gene. Germline V gene lookup returns CDR1 KGHSH and CDR2 LQKENI. This CDR3 comprises 14 residues. The CDR3 protein is CASSPAGEGYGHTF. CDR3 coding DNA: TGTGCCAGCTCACCAGCCGGGGAAGGCTATGGCCACACCTTC.

Remarks on this clonotype: The junction and the germline gene differ at one end; a read error may be behind it. This rearrangement joins TRBV4-1 to TRBJ2-5; D is ambiguous. Germline CDR1 MGHRA, CDR2 YSYEKL. CDR3 length: 13 amino acids. CDR3 residues: CAISQALMETQYF. CDR3 nucleotides: TGCGCCATCAGCCAAGCCCTTATGGAGACCCAGTACTTC.

The chain uses TRBV29-1 and TRBJ1-2; no firm D call. CDR3 size: 13 residues. Germline V gives CDR1 SQVTM, CDR2 ANQGSEA. The germline V and J ends were trimmed by 2 bases and 9 bases, with 16 bases remaining between them. In DNA, the CDR3 is TGCAGCGTTGAAATGGAAAGGGAGAATAGCTACACCTTC. Protein: CSVEMERENSYTF.

A note on this clonotype: This may arise from a read error, as a much more abundant clone is one base away. V usage is TRBV6-1 and J usage is TRBJ1-5; D perhaps matches TRBD1 (6 bases). CDR3 length: 13 residues. Trimming pared 6 bases from V and 5 bases from J, leaving 11 bases between. CDR1 and CDR2 (germline): MNHNS, SASEGT. CDR3 amino acids: CASSQGGYQPQHF. In DNA form, the CDR3 reads TGTGCCAGCAGCCAAGGGGGGTATCAGCCCCAGCATTTT.

As concerns this clonotype: Relative to the germline gene, one junction end is altered; a read error may explain this. The V call is TRBV29-1, the J call TRBJ1-1; D unresolved. CDR1 and CDR2 from the germline V gene are SQVTM and ANQGSEA. This CDR3 contains 14 residues. The CDR3 protein is CSADSQGLNTEAFF. CDR3 DNA sequence: TGTAGCGCTGATTCCCAAGGCCTGAACACTGAAGCTTTCTTT.

This chain links TRBV9 with TRBJ2-7, with no clear D. This CDR3 has 17 residues. Trimming took off 0 bases at V and 3 bases at J, with 19 bases between the two ends. The germline gives CDR1 SGDLS, CDR2 YYNGEE. The CDR3 DNA follows: TGTGCCAGCAGCGTAGAAGGTCGGTCAGGAAAGCTCTACGAGCAGTACTTC. Amino acid sequence: CASSVEGRSGKLYEQYF.

In its sample, this clonotype was seen a few times. The chain combines TRBV20-1 with TRBJ2-7, with 11 bases aligning to TRBD1. The CDR3 is 13 residues long. J lost 7 bases, V lost 5 bases, and 7 bases had no gene match. Per germline, CDR1 DFQATT and CDR2 SNEGSKA (reference sequence). The CDR3 region is CSAFGQGAREQYF. The DNA for the CDR3 is TGCAGTGCTTTTGGACAGGGGGCGCGTGAGCAGTACTTC.

CDR3 loop: CSASWADGDTQYF. CDR3 in DNA: TGCAGTGCTAGTTGGGCAGATGGAGATACGCAGTATTTT. The chain links TRBV20-1 to TRBJ2-3; D gene ambiguous. The CDR3 runs to 13 residues. CDR1 is DFQATT, CDR2 SNEGSKA, per germline (reference sequence). With 3 bases removed from V and 5 bases from J, the gap between germline ends came to 12 bases.

The chain combines TRBV28 with TRBJ2-7; weak D call: TRBD2 (5 bases). V lost 6 bases, J lost 0 bases, and 18 bases lay in between. Germline CDR1 reads MDHEN; CDR2 reads SYDVKM. The CDR3 has 16 residues. CDR3 loop: CASRRPRTGSSYEQYF. Written as DNA, the CDR3 is TGTGCCAGCAGGCGACCAAGGACGGGAAGCTCCTACGAGCAGTACTTC.

The chain recombines TRBV5-5 with TRBJ2-3; D is ambiguous. Germline loops: CDR1 SGHKS, CDR2 YYEKEE (reference sequence). Trimming removed 6 bases at V and 5 bases at J, with 13 bases between. The CDR3 spans 13 residues. CDR3: CASINYVGDTQYF. CDR3 nucleotides: TGTGCCAGCATCAACTACGTGGGAGATACGCAGTATTTT.

This sequence joins TRBV7-2 and TRBJ1-6; 10 bases are a match to TRBD1. V lost 5 bases and J lost 1; bases outside the gene matches: 5. Per germline, CDR1 SGHTA and CDR2 FQGNSA. The CDR3 loop spans 17 amino acids. CDR3 sequence: CASSPGQGESYNSPLHF. The CDR3 nucleotides read TGTGCCAGCAGCCCCGGACAGGGGGAGTCCTATAATTCACCCCTCCACTTT.

The V and J genes are TRBV4-2 and TRBJ2-5, with D perhaps TRBD2 (6 bases). The DNA end favors TRBJ2-7, so the J call may be wrong. Per germline, CDR1 LGHNA and CDR2 YNFKEQ. The CDR3 has 16 amino acids. Here the CDR3 DNA reads TGTGCCAGCAGCCAAGGGCTAGCGCTCACTACCTACGAGCAGTACTTC. Its protein is CASSQGLALTTYEQYF.

This clonotype was counted between two and nine times. The rearrangement joins TRBV7-9 to TRBJ2-7; D remains ambiguous. V was clipped by 4 bases and J by 2 bases, with 12 bases between them. The CDR3 covers 14 residues. The germline V gene encodes CDR1 SEHNR and CDR2 FQNEAQ (reference sequence). As DNA, the CDR3 is TGTGCCAGCAGCTCAGTCCTGATCCCCTACGAGCAGTACTTC. Translating it yields CASSSVLIPYEQYF. Complete variable domain (other parts from reference TRBV7-9 and TRBJ2-7): DTGVSQNPRHKITKRGQNVTFRCDPISEHNRLYWYRQTLGQGPEFLTYFQNEAQLEKSRLLSDRFSAERPKGSFSTLEIQRTEQGDSAMYLCASSSVLIPYEQYFGPGTRLTVT.

The chain recombines TRBV4-3 with TRBJ1-1; D is undetermined. This CDR3 is built from 12 residues. CDR1 and CDR2 (germline): LGHNA, YSLEER. Trimming took 0 bases from V and 5 from J, leaving 4 bases between them. The CDR3, as DNA: TGCGCCAGCAGCCAAGATCTGACTGAAGCTTTCTTT. This translates into CASSQDLTEAFF.

This clonotype was found a few times. Since a much larger clone is just one base distant, this may be a read error. V gene TRBV24-1 combines with J gene TRBJ1-6; 7 bases map to TRBD1. The V and J ends lost 3 bases and 10 bases, in that order; junction bases with no gene match: 8. Germline-derived CDR1 and CDR2 are KGHDR and SFDVKD. The CDR3 consists of 15 residues. The DNA for the CDR3 is TGTGCCACCAGTGATCGGATACAGGGGCACTCACCCCTCCACTTT. Its translation: CATSDRIQGHSPLHF.

This clonotype was picked up one time. J is TRBJ2-7 and V is TRBV13; 9 bases fit TRBD1. Losses at the gene ends were 4 bases for V and 2 bases for J; bases not matched to a gene: 6. Germline loops: CDR1 PRHDT, CDR2 FYEKMQ (reference sequence). The CDR3 sequence is 15 residues long. CDR3 DNA: TGTGCCAGCAGCTCCCGGGACAGGGAGACCTACGAGCAGTACTTC. This gives the protein CASSSRDRETYEQYF.

This clonotype was observed a few times. The V call is TRBV15, the J call TRBJ1-2, with TRBD1 matching over 7 bases. The germline gives CDR1 LNHNV, CDR2 YYDKDF (reference sequence). V lost 1 base and J lost 11; bases outside the gene matches: 10. This CDR3 has 14 residues. The CDR3 here is CATSRVQEGQPYTF. The CDR3 DNA reads as TGTGCCACCAGCAGAGTTCAAGAGGGACAGCCGTACACCTTC.

This chain uses TRBV9 with TRBJ1-1, with D unclear. The germline CDR1 and CDR2 sequences are SGDLS and YYNGEE. V was pared by 3 bases and J by 1 base, with 7 bases between. The CDR3 extends over 13 amino acids. The CDR3 sequence is CASSATENTEAFF. CDR3 DNA sequence: TGTGCCAGCAGCGCGACTGAGAACACTGAAGCTTTCTTT.

This chain uses TRBV7-6 with TRBJ2-6, with TRBD1 matching 9 bases. The CDR3 spans 16 residues. Trimming cost V 5 bases and J 4 bases; bases outside gene matches: 6. CDR1 and CDR2 from the germline V gene are SGHVS and FNYEAQ. CDR3 in DNA: TGTGCCAGCAGCCAACAGGGGGCGGCCGGGGCCAACGTCCTGACTTTC. The encoded protein is CASSQQGAAGANVLTF. The whole variable domain, remainder taken from reference TRBV7-6 and TRBJ2-6, is GAGVSQSPRYKVTKRGQDVALRCDPISGHVSLYWYRQALGQGPEFLTYFNYEAQQDKSGLPNDRFSAERPEGSISTLTIQRTEQRDSAMYRCASSQQGAAGANVLTFGAGSRLTVL.

The gene calls are TRBV7-8 and TRBJ2-7; weak D call: TRBD1 (6 bases). Germline V gives CDR1 SGHVS, CDR2 FQNEAQ. Trimming stripped 1 base from V and 2 bases from J, with 15 bases between. This CDR3 is 16 amino acids long. The CDR3 bases are TGTGCCAGCAGCTTAGGGTGGCAGGGGAAGGCCTACGAGCAGTACTTC. This codes for CASSLGWQGKAYEQYF.

This clonotype was detected only once. The chain links TRBV2 to TRBJ1-5; TRBD1 might be the D (6 bases). CDR1 SNHLY and CDR2 FYNNEI come from the germline V gene. V was clipped by 9 bases and J by 5 bases, with 14 bases between them. The CDR3 runs to 13 residues. CDR3 DNA sequence: TGTGCCAGTGCAGGGGCTGCCTATCAGCCCCAGCATTTT. Amino acid sequence: CASAGAAYQPQHF.

The CDR3 region is CASSFYGTGYGYTF. CDR3 bases: TGTGCCAGCAGTTTCTACGGGACAGGCTATGGCTACACCTTC. The chain carries TRBV6-5 and TRBJ1-2, with 8 bases identical to TRBD1. The CDR3 covers 14 residues. Germline loops: CDR1 MNHEY, CDR2 SVGAGI. Trimming cost V 4 bases and J 4 bases; bases outside gene matches: 5.